Each of the 19 T cell receptor beta chains below was sequenced from the same sample in a study of blood T cell repertoires in COVID-19. Method: immunoSEQ multiplex PCR; TCRdb's copy keeps in-frame clones and lacks some. This sample has about 150,000 clones, with around 83% found just once. Input material: peripheral blood. The source of these receptors is a woman in her fifties or sixties with acute or convalescent COVID-19.

V usage is TRBV28 and J usage is TRBJ1-1; tentatively, D is TRBD1 (6 bases). Trimming shortened V by 2 bases and J by 7 bases, and 11 bases separated the two germline ends. This CDR3 contains 13 residues. Germline V gene sequence: CDR1 MDHEN, CDR2 SYDVKM. The CDR3 coding sequence is TGTGCCAGCAGTTTAAGAACAGGGATTGAAGCTTTCTTT. Protein product: CASSLRTGIEAFF. The variable domain in full, with the rest retrieved from reference TRBV28 and TRBJ1-1, is DVKVTQSSRYLVKRTGEKVFLECVQDMDHENMFWYRQDPGLGLRLIYFSYDVKMKEKGDIPEGYSVSREKKERFSLILESASTNQTSMYLCASSLRTGIEAFFGQGTRLTVV.

This sequence joins TRBV9 and TRBJ1-2, with 7 bases lining up with TRBD1. Per germline, CDR1 SGDLS and CDR2 YYNGEE. The CDR3 totals 15 residues. V shed 4 bases, J shed 6 bases, and the junction held 12 bases outside the gene matches. Written as DNA, the CDR3 is TGTGCCAGCAGCCCCATGGACAGGTTCTCACATGGCTACACCTTC. Its protein product is CASSPMDRFSHGYTF.

This clone was recorded once. The V gene is TRBV29-1, the J gene TRBJ2-3; D is possibly TRBD1 (6 bases). The V gene's germline CDR1 is SQVTM and CDR2 ANQGSEA. The CDR3 runs to 15 residues. V was pared by 7 bases and J by 2 bases, with 19 bases between. Here the CDR3 reads CSGTDSSAYTDTQYF. CDR3 in DNA: TGCAGCGGGACAGACAGTTCGGCTTACACAGATACGCAGTATTTT.

This clone was counted at least ten times. The chain links TRBV5-1 to TRBJ2-2, with a tentative D call TRBD2 (6 bases). The germline CDR1 and CDR2 sequences are SGHRS and YFSETQ. The CDR3 has 15 amino acids. Trimming stripped 8 bases from V and 0 bases from J, with 14 bases between. The CDR3 DNA follows: TGCGCCAGTTCTACCGGGACTCCGAACACCGGGGAGCTGTTTTTT. Amino acid sequence: CASSTGTPNTGELFF.

Here the CDR3 DNA reads TGTGCCAGCAGCTTAATAGCGGGGGAGGGCTACAATGAGCAGTTCTTC. Protein sequence: CASSLIAGEGYNEQFF. The rearrangement links TRBV7-9 to TRBJ2-1; TRBD2 matches at 9 bases. Germline V gene sequence: CDR1 SEHNR, CDR2 FQNEAQ (reference sequence). Trimming cost V 2 bases and J 3 bases; bases outside gene matches: 5. The CDR3 has 16 residues.

This sequence joins TRBV9 and TRBJ1-2; D perhaps matches TRBD1 (6 bases). The germline V gene encodes CDR1 SGDLS and CDR2 YYNGEE. The ends were cut back, 2 bases at V and 7 bases at J, with 9 bases in the middle. The CDR3 is 12 amino acids. CDR3 bases: TGTGCCAGCAGCGTGACAGGTGGTGGCTACACCTTC. Protein sequence: CASSVTGGGYTF.

This clone was seen a few times. This sequence joins TRBV27 and TRBJ1-1; 7 bases match TRBD1. The germline gives CDR1 MNHEY, CDR2 SMNVEV (reference sequence). The CDR3 has 13 amino acids. V shed 4 bases and J 5 bases; nucleotides not matched to a gene: 4. As DNA, the CDR3 is TGTGCCAGCAGTTGGAACAGGGGTACTGAAGCTTTCTTT. Its protein is CASSWNRGTEAFF.

J is TRBJ2-7 and V is TRBV6-5, with D possibly being TRBD1 (5 bases). CDR1 is MNHEY and CDR2 is SVGAGI in the germline V gene. CDR3 length equals 13 residues. The V gene lost 8 bases and the J gene lost 6 bases, with 17 bases spanning the gap. The CDR3: CASRAPSGSEQYF. The CDR3 bases are TGTGCCAGCCGGGCCCCCTCAGGGTCCGAGCAGTACTTC.

V usage is TRBV6-5 and J usage is TRBJ1-5; D may be TRBD1 (5 bases). Trimming cost V 6 bases and J 10 bases, with 19 bases left between them. Germline CDR1 and CDR2: MNHEY and SVGAGI. The CDR3 consists of 14 residues. The CDR3 reads CASRPGLWDFPQHF. The CDR3 nucleotides read TGTGCCAGCAGACCAGGTCTTTGGGACTTCCCCCAGCATTTT.

The chain links TRBV5-5 to TRBJ1-5; no firm D call. The germline V gene has CDR1 SGHKS and CDR2 YYEKEE (reference sequence). V shed 2 bases and J shed 1 base, with 10 bases lying between them. The CDR3 contains 15 residues. CDR3 sequence reads: CASSFDEGSNQPQHF. DNA for the CDR3: TGTGCCAGCAGCTTTGACGAGGGAAGCAATCAGCCCCAGCATTTT. The full variable domain, with the rest looked up from reference TRBV5-5 and TRBJ1-5, is DAGVTQSPTHLIKTRGQQVTLRCSPISGHKSVSWYQQVLGQGPQFIFQYYEKEERGRGNFPDRFSARQFPNYSSELNVNALLLGDSALYLCASSFDEGSNQPQHFGDGTRLSIL.

This chain links TRBV5-1 with TRBJ2-5, with D tentatively TRBD2 (7 bases). Trimming shortened V by 4 bases and J by 5 bases, and 18 bases separated the two germline ends. Germline V gives CDR1 SGHRS, CDR2 YFSETQ. The CDR3 runs 15 residues. For the CDR3, the DNA is TGCGCCAGCAGCGAGGGGGGGGCCGGGATGGAGACCCAGTACTTC. Its protein product is CASSEGGAGMETQYF. The full variable domain, rest sourced from reference TRBV5-1 and TRBJ2-5, is KAGVTQTPRYLIKTRGQQVTLSCSPISGHRSVSWYQQTPGQGLQFLFEYFSETQRNKGNFPGRFSGRQFSNSRSEMNVSTLELGDSALYLCASSEGGAGMETQYFGPGTRLLVL.

This chain uses TRBV14 with TRBJ1-1; D is undetermined. The CDR3 loop spans 19 amino acids. CDR1 is SGHDN and CDR2 is FVKESK in the germline V gene. The V end was cut by 3 bases, the J end by 0 bases, with 23 bases between. The CDR3 loop reads CASSHAFNWAFSMNTEAFF. The CDR3 DNA follows: TGTGCCAGCAGCCATGCCTTCAACTGGGCCTTCTCTATGAACACTGAAGCTTTCTTT.

The chain carries TRBV18 and TRBJ2-2; a weak D match, TRBD1 (5 bases). Trimming stripped 0 bases from V and 0 bases from J, with 11 bases between. The CDR3 has 17 amino acids. CDR1 KGHSH and CDR2 LQKENI come from the germline V gene. The CDR3 DNA follows: TGTGCCAGCTCACCACCGAATGCAGGGCCGAACACCGGGGAGCTGTTTTTT. This translates into CASSPPNAGPNTGELFF.

The chain is built from TRBV4-1 and TRBJ1-1; D is uncertain. The V gene's germline CDR1 is MGHRA and CDR2 YSYEKL. This CDR3 has 14 amino acids. V lost 5 bases and J 0 bases, leaving 10 bases between the germline ends. The CDR3 bases are TGCGCCAGCAGCGCCGACACCGTGAACACTGAAGCTTTCTTT. Residues: CASSADTVNTEAFF.

The chain uses TRBV11-2 and TRBJ1-1, with D unresolved. Between the trimmed V and J ends, which lost 3 bases and 1 base, there was a span of 9 bases. From germline, CDR1 is SGHAT and CDR2 FQNNGV. The CDR3 has 14 residues. CDR3 DNA sequence: TGTGCCAGCAGCTTTGAGGTGGGGAACACTGAAGCTTTCTTT. Translating it yields CASSFEVGNTEAFF.

A few counts support this clone. This rearrangement joins TRBV4-1 to TRBJ2-2; tentatively, D is TRBD2 (5 bases). The CDR3 is made up of 17 amino acids. Germline V gene data show CDR1 as MGHRA and CDR2 as YSYEKL. Trimming took 1 base from V and 1 from J, leaving 13 bases between them. CDR3 bases: TGCGCCAGCAGCCAAGCGGCCTCGGGGAGGAACACCGGGGAGCTGTTTTTT. Translating gives CASSQAASGRNTGELFF.

This sequence joins TRBV30 and TRBJ1-4, with TRBD1 as a possible D gene (5 bases). Between the trimmed V and J ends, which lost 5 bases and 1 base, there was a span of 11 bases. CDR1 GTSNPN and CDR2 SVGIG come from the germline V gene (reference sequence). The CDR3 has 14 residues. The CDR3, as DNA: TGTGCCTGGCAAGCAGGGATAACTAATGAAAAACTGTTTTTT. It yields the protein CAWQAGITNEKLFF.

The chain joins TRBV5-1 to TRBJ2-5, with D possibly matching TRBD2 (7 bases). This CDR3 is built from 15 residues. With 1 base removed from V and 5 bases from J, the gap between germline ends came to 15 bases. Germline lookup yields CDR1 SGHRS and CDR2 YFSETQ. CDR3 nucleotides: TGCGCCAGCAGCTTGACCCTACAGGGAGGGGAGACCCAGTACTTC. This codes for CASSLTLQGGETQYF.

This clone was found a few times. This chain joins TRBV5-1 and TRBJ1-4, with 9 bases aligning to TRBD1. The CDR3 contains 16 residues. The germline CDR1 and CDR2 sequences are SGHRS and YFSETQ. The ends lost 4 bases at V and 7 bases at J; junction bases unmatched: 11. CDR3 sequence (DNA): TGCGCCAGCAGCCTGGTAGGACAGGGGCCGGCTGAAAAACTGTTTTTT. Protein: CASSLVGQGPAEKLFF.